This TCR beta chain was identified during a study of blood T cell repertoires in COVID-19 (dated by TCRdb to the early 2020s). Turning to the overall study: For ImmuneRACE Cohort 3, a participant was defined as recovered based on two consecutive negative NP/OP PCR tests, clearance by a healthcare professional, or resolution of symptoms. Samples from collaborators originated in the United States, Italy and Spain and spanned both the acute and convalescent phases of COVID-19. The material from the prospective study consisted of cDNA or gDNA derived from T cells, B-cell-depleted T cells, or PBMCs. Deeply sampled blood TCRbeta repertoires from subjects exposed to, actively infected with, or recovered from COVID-19 were included in the dataset. The repertoires were released in a freely available public database intended as a resource for research on the immune response to SARS-CoV-2. The samples were drawn from two sources: the first 160 participants of the ongoing ImmuneRACE study, and about 1,300 subjects contributed by 6 global collaborators. A de-identified subject ID, COVID-19 status, age in years and sex were almost always included in the sample metadata. Where available, HLA class I and class II types were obtained from metadata supplied by the sample provider rather than from assay-based typing.

This clone showed up just once. The antigen it recognizes is unknown. No much larger clone exists at a distance of one base, and base qualities are not known. Participants in the prospective study were aged about 18 to 95 years, lived in 20 to 25 United States geographic areas, and enrolled through a virtual design. To assign participants to cohorts, the prospective study relied on clinical history that participants themselves reported in a screening survey and a study questionnaire. In the prospective study, whole blood, serum and a nasopharyngeal or oropharyngeal swab were collected from each participant by mobile phlebotomists. Participants in the prospective study had the option to provide additional blood draws and questionnaires over a roughly two-month period. Before DNA extraction, prospective study blood samples were shipped either frozen or at room temperature. Measured from the cysteine to the phenylalanine, the CDR3 is 15 residues long. The kept DNA is CDR3 alone, 45 bases in frame from the first base. The trim is 2 bases for V and 4 bases for J, with a gap of 12 bases between the germline ends. CDR1 LGHDT and CDR2 YNNKEL are derived from the germline V gene (reference sequence).

Summary of the overall study and its limitations: The amount of clinical and demographic metadata varied by source and participant and was provided uncurated.

TCRbeta CDR3 regions were amplified from genomic DNA using the immunoSEQ Assay, a bias-controlled multiplex PCR. The authors' pipeline ran thus. Within the assay, amplification of reference gene primers was used to estimate how many nucleated cells each sample contained. Sequence reads were collapsed and filtered to measure the absolute abundance of every unique TCRbeta CDR3 rearrangement. Productive Simpson clonality was computed per sample as the square root of Simpson's diversity index over productive rearrangements. The clones in this table, taken by TCRdb from immuneACCESS, are in-frame only. Not every clone is retained; where verified, under half of the shortfall comes from an unresolved V gene, and the cause of the rest is unknown. That table furnishes V, J and clone size, whereas the DNA furnished D and trimming. The sample table contains 350,000 to 400,000 clones; only one count was recorded for more than 70% of them. Around 2% of the sample belongs to the ten largest clones.

The sample was PBMCs or T cells enriched from blood (not recorded which). The rearranged segments are TRBV3-1 (or the pseudogene TRBV3-2) and TRBJ1-3; the D gene remains uncertain. This sequence was found in a man aged 35 to 55 in a cohort exposed to, infected with or recovered from COVID-19 (not recorded which). This receptor has the CDR3 CASSQRGSGGNTIYF. At the DNA level, the sequence is TGTGCCAGCAGCCAACGAGGTTCCGGCGGAAACACCATATATTTT.